This T cell receptor beta chain was profiled in a study of cytomegalovirus exposure and HLA in healthy donors. Study in general: Inside one of the first data releases sat around 86 million unique TCRs taken from HLA-typed donors.

Unrecorded immune exposure was likely among donors, who were nominally healthy when sampled. The PCR used 60 Vbeta and 13 Jbeta primers. As handled by the study authors: About 11 million of the about 80 million unique TCR beta chains counted in a later analysis were shared. TCRdb keeps only in-frame clones here, not all; method: immunoSEQ multiplex PCR. The D gene and trimming were derived from the DNA, and the V and J assignments and clone size from that table. This table has some 210,000 clones, roughly 81% appearing once. The sequence derives from a woman in her twenties or thirties in good health and CMV-seropositive. Material for sequencing was PBMCs.

CDR3 sequence reads: CASSQVSSSYGELFF. The DNA for the CDR3 is TGCGCCAGCAGCCAAGTTTCATCCAGTTACGGGGAGCTGTTTTTT. The J gene is TRBJ2-2, the V gene TRBV4-3; D is unresolved. CDR1 LGHNA and CDR2 YSLEER come from the germline V gene. The V and J ends lost 1 base and 7 bases respectively, with 13 bases between them. The CDR3 runs 15 residues.